This T cell receptor (beta chain) was recorded in a study of vaccination and CD4 T cells after COVID-19. Turning to the study itself: Convalescent individuals numbered four females and six males, two being Hispanic. A median of around 70 days (range 14 to 241) separated dose two from the taking of post-vaccine samples. Findings of the study overall: SARS-CoV-2-reactive clonotypes rose nonsignificantly, with the median going from about 20 to 38.

This clonotype was recorded only once. Its antigen is unidentified. TCRdb reprocessed the PCR reads via MiXCR and lists one record per CDR3 protein. This table has around 14,000 distinct CDR3 sequences, 65% to 70% appearing once. This CDR3 contains 12 residues. The V gene lost 4 bases and the J gene lost 7 bases, with 5 bases spanning the gap. Germline V gene data show CDR1 as LNHDA and CDR2 as SQIVND (reference sequence). Sequencing used CD4+ T cells from blood, obtained after SARS-CoV-2 vaccination. This TCR came from a human donor who had recovered from COVID-19. The rearrangement joins TRBV19 to TRBJ1-6; no definite D call. CDR3: CASSTGNSPLHF. The CDR3 DNA reads as TGTGCCAGTAGTACGGGGAATTCACCCCTCCACTTT.